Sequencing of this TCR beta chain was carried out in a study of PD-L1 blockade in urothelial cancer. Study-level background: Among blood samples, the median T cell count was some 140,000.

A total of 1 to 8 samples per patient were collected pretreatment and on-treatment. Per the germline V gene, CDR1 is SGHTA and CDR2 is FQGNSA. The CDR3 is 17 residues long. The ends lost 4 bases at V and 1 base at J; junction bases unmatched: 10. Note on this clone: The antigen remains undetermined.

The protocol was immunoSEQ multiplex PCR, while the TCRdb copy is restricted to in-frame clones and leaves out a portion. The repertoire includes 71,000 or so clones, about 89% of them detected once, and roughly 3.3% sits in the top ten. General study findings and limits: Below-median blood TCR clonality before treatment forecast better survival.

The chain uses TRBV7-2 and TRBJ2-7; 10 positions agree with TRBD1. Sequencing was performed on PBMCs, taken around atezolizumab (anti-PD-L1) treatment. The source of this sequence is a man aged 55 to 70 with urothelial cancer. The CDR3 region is CASSSQSGTGASYEQYF. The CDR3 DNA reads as TGTGCCAGCAGCTCCCAATCGGGGACAGGGGCATCCTACGAGCAGTACTTC.